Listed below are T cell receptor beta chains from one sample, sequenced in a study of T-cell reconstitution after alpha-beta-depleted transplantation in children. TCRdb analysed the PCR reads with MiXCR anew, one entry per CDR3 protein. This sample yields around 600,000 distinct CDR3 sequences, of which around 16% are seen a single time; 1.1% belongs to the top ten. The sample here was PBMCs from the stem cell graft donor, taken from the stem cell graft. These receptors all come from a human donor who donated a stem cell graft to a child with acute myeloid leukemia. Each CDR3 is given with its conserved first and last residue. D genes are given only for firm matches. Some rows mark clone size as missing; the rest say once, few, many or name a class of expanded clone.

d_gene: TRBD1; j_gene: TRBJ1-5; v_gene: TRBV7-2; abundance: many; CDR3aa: CASSAPGQVNNQPQHF; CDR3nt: TGTGCCAGCAGCGCTCCGGGACAGGTTAACAATCAGCCCCAGCATTTT
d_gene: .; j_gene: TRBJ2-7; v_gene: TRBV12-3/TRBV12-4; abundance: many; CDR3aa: CASSLEGIGDEQYF; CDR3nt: TGTGCCAGCAGTTTAGAAGGGATCGGGGACGAGCAGTACTTC
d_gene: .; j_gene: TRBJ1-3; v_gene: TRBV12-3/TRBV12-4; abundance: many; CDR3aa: CASSFRGDLNGNTIYF; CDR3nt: TGTGCCAGCAGTTTCCGGGGGGATCTCAATGGAAACACCATATATTTT
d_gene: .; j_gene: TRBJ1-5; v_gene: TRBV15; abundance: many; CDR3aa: CATSSPNQPQHF; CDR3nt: TGTGCCACCAGCAGTCCCAATCAGCCCCAGCATTTT
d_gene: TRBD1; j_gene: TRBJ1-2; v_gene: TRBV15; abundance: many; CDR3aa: CATSTGQGNIYGYTF; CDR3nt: TGTGCCACCAGCACGGGACAGGGAAACATCTATGGCTACACCTTC
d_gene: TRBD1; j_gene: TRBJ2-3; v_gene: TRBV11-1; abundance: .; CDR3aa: CASSLDRYPGQGMSDTQYF; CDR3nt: TGTGCCAGCAGCTTGGATAGGTATCCGGGACAGGGGATGTCGGATACGCAGTATTTT
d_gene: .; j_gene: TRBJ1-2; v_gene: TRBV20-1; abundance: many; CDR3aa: CSARDLKDPLNDGYTF; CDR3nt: TGCAGTGCTAGAGATCTAAAGGACCCACTGAACGATGGCTACACCTTC
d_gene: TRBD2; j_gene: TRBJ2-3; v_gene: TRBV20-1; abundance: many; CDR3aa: CSDTGTTNASTDTQYF; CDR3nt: TGCAGTGACACCGGGACTACGAACGCTAGCACAGATACGCAGTATTTT
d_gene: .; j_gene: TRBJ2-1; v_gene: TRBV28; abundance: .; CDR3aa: CASSFHQGQGYNEQFF; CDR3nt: TGTGCCAGCAGTTTTCATCAGGGCCAAGGCTACAATGAGCAGTTCTTC
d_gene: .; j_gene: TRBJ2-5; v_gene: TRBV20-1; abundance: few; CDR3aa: CSARDGRVTQYF; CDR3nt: TGCAGTGCTAGAGATGGACGTGTGACCCAGTACTTC
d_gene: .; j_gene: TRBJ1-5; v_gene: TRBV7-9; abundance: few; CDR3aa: CASSFSGGKWNQPQHF; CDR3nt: TGTGCCAGCAGCTTTTCGGGCGGTAAATGGAATCAGCCCCAGCATTTT
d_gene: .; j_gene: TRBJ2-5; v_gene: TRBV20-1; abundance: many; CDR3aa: CSARREARGETQYF; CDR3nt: TGCAGTGCTAGACGCGAAGCCAGGGGAGAGACCCAGTACTTC
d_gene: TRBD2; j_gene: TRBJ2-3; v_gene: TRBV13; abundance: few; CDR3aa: CASSFGLARDTQYF; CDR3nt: TGTGCCAGCAGCTTCGGACTAGCGAGGGATACGCAGTATTTT
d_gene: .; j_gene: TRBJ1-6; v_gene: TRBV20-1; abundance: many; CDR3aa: CSAREMGGGSYNSPLHF; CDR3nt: TGCAGTGCTAGAGAGATGGGGGGCGGCTCCTATAATTCACCCCTCCACTTT
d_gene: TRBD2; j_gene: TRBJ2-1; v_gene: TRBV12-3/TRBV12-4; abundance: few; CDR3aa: CASTTATSGRPQRANEQFF; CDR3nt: TGTGCCAGCACCACGGCGACTAGCGGGCGACCCCAAAGGGCCAATGAGCAGTTCTTC
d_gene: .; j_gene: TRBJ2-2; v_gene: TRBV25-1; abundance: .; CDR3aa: CASSEQWGSTGELFF; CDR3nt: TGTGCCAGCAGTGAACAGTGGGGGAGCACCGGGGAGCTGTTTTTT
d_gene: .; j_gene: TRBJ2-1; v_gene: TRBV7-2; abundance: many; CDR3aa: CASSLAAGEQFF; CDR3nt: TGTGCCAGCAGCTTAGCCGCGGGTGAGCAGTTCTTC
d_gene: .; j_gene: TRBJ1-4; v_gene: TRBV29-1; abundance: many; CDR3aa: CSVGSGQTEKLFF; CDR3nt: TGCAGCGTTGGATCCGGACAGACCGAAAAACTGTTTTTT
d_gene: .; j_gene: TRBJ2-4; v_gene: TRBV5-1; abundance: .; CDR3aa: CASSLGLGAARAKNIQYF; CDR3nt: TGCGCCAGCAGCTTGGGTCTTGGGGCAGCTAGAGCCAAAAACATTCAGTACTTC
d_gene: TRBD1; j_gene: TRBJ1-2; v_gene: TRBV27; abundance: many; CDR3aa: CASSVTGLRGYTF; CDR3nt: TGTGCCAGCAGTGTGACAGGGCTCCGGGGCTACACCTTC
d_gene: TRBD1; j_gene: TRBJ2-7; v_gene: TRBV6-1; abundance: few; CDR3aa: CASKGGRDRGYEQYF; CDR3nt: TGTGCCAGCAAGGGGGGCCGGGACAGGGGCTACGAGCAGTACTTC
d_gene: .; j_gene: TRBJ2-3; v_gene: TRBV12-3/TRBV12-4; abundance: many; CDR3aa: CASSLASRAGADTQYF; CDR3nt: TGTGCCAGCAGTTTAGCGTCCAGGGCAGGGGCAGATACGCAGTATTTT
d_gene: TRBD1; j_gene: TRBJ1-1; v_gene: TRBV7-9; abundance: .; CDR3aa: CASRRQGGMNTEAFF; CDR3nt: TGTGCCAGCAGACGACAGGGGGGGATGAACACTGAAGCTTTCTTT
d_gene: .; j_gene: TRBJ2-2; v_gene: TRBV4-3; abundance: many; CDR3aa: CASSQDASGGELFF; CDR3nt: TGCGCCAGCAGCCAAGATGCGAGTGGCGGGGAGCTGTTTTTT
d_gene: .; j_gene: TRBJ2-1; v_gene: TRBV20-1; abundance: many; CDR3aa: CSANSQHDNEQFF; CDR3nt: TGCAGTGCTAATTCCCAGCACGACAATGAGCAGTTCTTC
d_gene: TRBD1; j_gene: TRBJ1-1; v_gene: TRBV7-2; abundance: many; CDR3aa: CASSLLTGFEAFF; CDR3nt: TGTGCCAGCAGCTTATTGACAGGGTTTGAAGCTTTCTTT
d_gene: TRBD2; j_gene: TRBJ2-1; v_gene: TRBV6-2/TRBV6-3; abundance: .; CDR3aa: CASPPVPSPRGPLAGGNEQFF; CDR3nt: TGTGCCAGCCCACCCGTACCATCCCCAAGAGGACCACTAGCGGGGGGGAATGAGCAGTTCTTC
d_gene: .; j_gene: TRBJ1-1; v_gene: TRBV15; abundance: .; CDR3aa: CATSRFDGGSTEAFF; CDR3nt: TGTGCCACCAGCAGATTTGATGGGGGTAGTACTGAAGCTTTCTTT
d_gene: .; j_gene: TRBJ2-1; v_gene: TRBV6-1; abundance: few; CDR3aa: CASSEYRDEQFF; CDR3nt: TGTGCCAGCAGTGAATACCGCGATGAGCAGTTCTTC
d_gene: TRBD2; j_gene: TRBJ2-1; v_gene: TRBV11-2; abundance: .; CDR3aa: CASSLGPHWTRGSNEQFF; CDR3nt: TGTGCCAGCAGCTTAGGACCTCATTGGACTAGAGGCTCCAATGAGCAGTTCTTC
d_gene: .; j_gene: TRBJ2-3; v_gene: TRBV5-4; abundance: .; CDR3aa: CASSLDWGSTDTQYF; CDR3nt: TGTGCCAGCAGCTTGGACTGGGGAAGCACAGATACGCAGTATTTT
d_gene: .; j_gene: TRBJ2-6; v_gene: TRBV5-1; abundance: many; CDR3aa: CASSFLRWDSGANVLTF; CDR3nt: TGCGCCAGCAGCTTCCTCAGGTGGGACTCTGGGGCCAACGTCCTGACTTTC
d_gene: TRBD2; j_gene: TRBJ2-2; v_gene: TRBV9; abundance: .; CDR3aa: CASSVRGGNTGELFF; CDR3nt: TGTGCCAGCAGCGTTCGGGGGGGGAACACCGGGGAGCTGTTTTTT
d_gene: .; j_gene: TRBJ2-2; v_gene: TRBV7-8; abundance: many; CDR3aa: CASSLRGENTGELFF; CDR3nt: TGTGCCAGCAGCTTAAGAGGGGAGAACACCGGGGAGCTGTTTTTT
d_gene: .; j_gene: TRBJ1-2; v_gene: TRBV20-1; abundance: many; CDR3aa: CSARQTGTNYGYTF; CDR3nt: TGCAGTGCTAGACAGACAGGAACCAACTATGGCTACACCTTC
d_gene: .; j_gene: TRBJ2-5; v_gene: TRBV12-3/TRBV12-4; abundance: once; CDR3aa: CASSAAGAPQETQYF; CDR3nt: TGTGCCAGCAGTGCCGCAGGGGCCCCCCAAGAGACCCAGTACTTC
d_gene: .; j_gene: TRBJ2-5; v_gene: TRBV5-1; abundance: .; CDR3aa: CASSLSSWETQYF; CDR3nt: TGCGCCAGCAGCTTGTCGAGTTGGGAGACCCAGTACTTC
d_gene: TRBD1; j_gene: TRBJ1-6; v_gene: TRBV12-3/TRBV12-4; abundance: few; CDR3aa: CASTQGGYSPLHF; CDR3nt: TGTGCCAGCACCCAGGGGGGTTATTCACCCCTCCACTTT
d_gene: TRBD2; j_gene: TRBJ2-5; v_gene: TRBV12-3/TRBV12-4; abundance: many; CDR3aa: CASGGLVQETQYF; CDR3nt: TGTGCCAGCGGGGGACTAGTCCAAGAGACCCAGTACTTC
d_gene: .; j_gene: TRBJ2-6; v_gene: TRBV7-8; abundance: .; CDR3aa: CASWDNGANVLTF; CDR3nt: TGTGCCAGCTGGGACAATGGGGCCAACGTCCTGACTTTC
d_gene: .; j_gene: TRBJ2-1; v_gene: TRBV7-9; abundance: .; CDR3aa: CASRARAGRTYNEQFF; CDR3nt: TGTGCCAGCAGAGCCAGGGCAGGAAGAACCTACAATGAGCAGTTCTTC
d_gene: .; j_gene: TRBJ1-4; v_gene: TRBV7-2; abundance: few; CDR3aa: CASTISPESGKLFF; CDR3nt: TGTGCCAGCACCATTTCACCAGAGTCCGGAAAACTGTTTTTT
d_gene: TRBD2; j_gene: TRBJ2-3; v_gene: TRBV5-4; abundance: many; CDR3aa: CASSLELAGIDTQYF; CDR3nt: TGTGCCAGCAGCTTGGAACTAGCGGGGATAGATACGCAGTATTTT
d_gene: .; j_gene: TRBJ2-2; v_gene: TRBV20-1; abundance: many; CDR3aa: CSARDGEGGDGGELFF; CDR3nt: TGCAGTGCTAGAGATGGGGAGGGGGGCGACGGCGGGGAGCTGTTTTTT
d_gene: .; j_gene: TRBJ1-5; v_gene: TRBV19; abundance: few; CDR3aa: CASSIGTGPLNQPQHF; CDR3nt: TGTGCCAGTAGTATAGGCACCGGGCCTCTCAATCAGCCCCAGCATTTT
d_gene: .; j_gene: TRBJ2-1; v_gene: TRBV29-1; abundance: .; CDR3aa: CSAPLGNEQFF; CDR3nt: TGCAGCGCCCCCCTGGGGAATGAGCAGTTCTTC
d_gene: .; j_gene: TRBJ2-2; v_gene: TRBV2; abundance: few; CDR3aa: CASSIDRNTGELFF; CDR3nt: TGTGCCAGCAGTATAGACAGGAACACCGGGGAGCTGTTTTTT
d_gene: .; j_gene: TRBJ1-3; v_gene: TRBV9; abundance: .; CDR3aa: CASRQGLSSPNTIYF; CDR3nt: TGTGCCAGCAGACAGGGATTATCCTCGCCAAACACCATATATTTT
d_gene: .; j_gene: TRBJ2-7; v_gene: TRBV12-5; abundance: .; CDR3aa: CASGIHYEQYF; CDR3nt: TGTGCTAGTGGTATCCATTACGAGCAGTACTTC
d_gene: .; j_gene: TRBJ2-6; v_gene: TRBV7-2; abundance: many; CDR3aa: CASSVQGTGANVLTF; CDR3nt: TGTGCCAGCAGCGTCCAGGGAACTGGGGCCAACGTCCTGACTTTC
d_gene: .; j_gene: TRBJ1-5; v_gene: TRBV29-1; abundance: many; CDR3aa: CSVEAGRNQPQHF; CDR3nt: TGCAGCGTTGAAGCCGGCCGCAATCAGCCCCAGCATTTT
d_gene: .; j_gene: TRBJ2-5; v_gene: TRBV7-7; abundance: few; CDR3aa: CASSLVGGLQETQYF; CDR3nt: TGTGCCAGCAGCTTAGTCGGGGGGCTCCAAGAGACCCAGTACTTC
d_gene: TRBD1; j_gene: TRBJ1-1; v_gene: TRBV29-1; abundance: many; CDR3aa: CSAGRGTGIEAFF; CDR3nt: TGCAGCGCGGGCAGGGGGACAGGGATTGAAGCTTTCTTT
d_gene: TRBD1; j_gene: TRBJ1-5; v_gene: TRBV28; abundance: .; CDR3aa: CASSHRGRGNQPQHF; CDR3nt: TGTGCCAGCAGTCACAGGGGAAGGGGGAATCAGCCCCAGCATTTT